The clone carrying this T cell receptor beta chain was found a few times. V gave up 4 bases and J gave up 8 bases, with 15 bases separating them. The germline CDR1 and CDR2 sequences are KGHSY and FQNENV. This CDR3 comprises 14 residues. TCRdb re-analysed the 5' RACE reads in MiXCR, keeping a single row per CDR3 protein. The data show 300,000 to 400,000 distinct CDR3 sequences, with roughly 30% seen just once and 6% to 7% held by the top ten. This sample is drawn from a study of identical twins' blood T cells. Sequenced: PBMCs. This receptor was taken from a woman aged 18 to 55 in good health. The gene calls are TRBV16 and TRBJ1-3; D not certain. CDR3 sequence reads: CASSLQQFYDTIYF. CDR3 coding DNA: TGTGCCAGCAGCCTGCAACAGTTTTATGACACCATATATTTT.